This entry lists 19 T cell receptor beta chains sequenced from one sample in a study of blood T cell repertoires in COVID-19. Libraries were prepared by immunoSEQ multiplex PCR; TCRdb keeps only in-frame clonotypes and omits some of them. This table holds more than 250,000 clones, 75% to 90% found once. Sequenced sample: peripheral blood. Receptors were obtained from a woman aged 25 to 39 who had recovered from COVID-19.

The rearrangement uses TRBV11-2 and TRBJ2-3, with TRBD2 matching 9 bases. This CDR3 is 15 amino acids long. Germline V CDR1 and CDR2: SGHAT, FQNNGV. J gave up 6 bases and V 4 bases, and 8 bases lay outside the gene matches. The CDR3 region has the DNA TGTGCCAGCAGCTCTTCTGCGGGGGGGCCGGATACGCAGTATTTT. The encoded protein is CASSSSAGGPDTQYF. The variable domain in full, with the rest retrieved from reference TRBV11-2 and TRBJ2-3, is EAGVAQSPRYKIIEKRQSVAFWCNPISGHATLYWYQQILGQGPKLLIQFQNNGVVDDSQLPKDRFSAERLKGVDSTLKIQPAKLEDSAVYLCASSSSAGGPDTQYFGPGTRLTVL.

This chain joins TRBV4-1 and TRBJ2-3; D might be TRBD1 (6 bases). The germline V and J ends were trimmed by 0 bases and 0 bases, with 22 bases remaining between them. The CDR3 consists of 20 residues. Germline V gene data show CDR1 as MGHRA and CDR2 as YSYEKL. In DNA, the CDR3 is TGCGCCAGCAGCCAAGAAGCCTATACTCTAACAGGGACCAGCACAGATACGCAGTATTTT. The encoded protein is CASSQEAYTLTGTSTDTQYF.

The CDR3 nucleotides read TGCGCCAGCAGCCCAGAAGACAGTACTAATGAAAAACTGTTTTTT. Translated: CASSPEDSTNEKLFF. The chain has TRBV5-1 and TRBJ1-4, with D maybe TRBD1 (5 bases). CDR3 length: 15 residues. Trimming cost V 4 bases and J 2 bases, with 12 bases left between them. Germline loops: CDR1 SGHRS, CDR2 YFSETQ.

This clone was detected a few times. The V call is TRBV3-1 (or the pseudogene TRBV3-2), the J call TRBJ1-5, with D uncertain. Germline lookup yields CDR1 LGHDT and CDR2 YNNKEL (reference sequence). V was cut by 1 base and J by 1 base, with 5 bases left in between. The CDR3 contains 14 residues. The CDR3 protein is CASSQVVSNQPQHF. DNA of the CDR3: TGTGCCAGCAGCCAAGTAGTCAGCAATCAGCCCCAGCATTTT.

The rearrangement links TRBV7-3 to TRBJ2-1, with 8 bases that match TRBD2. CDR1 is SGHTA, CDR2 FQGTGA, per germline. The CDR3 spans 15 residues. V trimming: 6 bases; J trimming: 0 bases; junction bases outside the gene matches: 4. The CDR3 protein is CASRREAHSYNEQFF. The CDR3 DNA reads TGTGCCAGCAGGCGGGAGGCCCACTCCTACAATGAGCAGTTCTTC.

This chain joins TRBV19 and TRBJ1-6; 7 bases fit TRBD1. The CDR3 has 17 residues. In germline, CDR1 is LNHDA, CDR2 SQIVND (reference sequence). V gave up 4 bases and J gave up 4 bases; unmatched junction bases: 10. DNA for the CDR3: TGTGCCAGTAGTACCCGGGACAGTAACCTTTATAATTCACCCCTCCACTTT. Protein: CASSTRDSNLYNSPLHF.

The rearrangement uses TRBV7-2 and TRBJ2-1; D is possibly TRBD1 (6 bases). CDR3 length equals 14 residues. CDR1 and CDR2 (germline): SGHTA, FQGNSA. The V gene lost 5 bases and the J gene lost 5 bases, with 13 bases spanning the gap. The CDR3 bases are TGTGCCAGCAGCGCCGGCCGGGACAACAATGAGCAGTTCTTC. Translating it yields CASSAGRDNNEQFF. The entire variable domain, with the rest obtained from reference TRBV7-2 and TRBJ2-1, is as follows: GAGVSQSPSNKVTEKGKDVELRCDPISGHTALYWYRQSLGQGLEFLIYFQGNSAPDKSGLPSDRFSAERTGGSVSTLTIQRTQQEDSAVYLCASSAGRDNNEQFFGPGTRLTVL.

The genes are TRBV5-4 and TRBJ2-2; possibly TRBD1 for D (5 bases). The CDR3 spans 14 residues. The germline gives CDR1 SGHNT, CDR2 YYREEE (reference sequence). The V and J ends lost 2 bases and 4 bases respectively, with 9 bases between them. CDR3 in amino acids: CASSFVGATGELFF. In DNA form, the CDR3 reads TGTGCCAGCAGCTTTGTTGGGGCCACCGGGGAGCTGTTTTTT.

J is TRBJ2-2 and V is TRBV11-3; D ambiguous. This CDR3 has 13 residues. V lost 0 bases and J 5 bases, leaving 4 bases between the germline ends. From germline, CDR1 is SGHNT and CDR2 YENEEA. Here the CDR3 DNA reads TGTGCCAGCAGCTTAGATCGGACCGGGGAGCTGTTTTTT. Its translation: CASSLDRTGELFF.

The chain uses TRBV5-1 and TRBJ1-6; TRBD1 agrees at 8 bases. V shed 4 bases and J 9 bases; nucleotides not matched to a gene: 6. The CDR3 is 14 residues long. Germline assignment: CDR1 SGHRS and CDR2 YFSETQ. CDR3 loop: CASSNGQGLSPLHF. In DNA, the CDR3 is TGCGCCAGCAGCAACGGACAGGGTCTTTCACCCCTCCACTTT.

The chain uses TRBV7-8 and TRBJ2-2, with TRBD1 matching 8 bases. CDR3 size: 15 residues. V trimming: 4 bases; J trimming: 6 bases; junction bases outside the gene matches: 7. Germline values: CDR1 SGHVS, CDR2 FQNEAQ. The CDR3 here is CASSSQAGGSGELFF. The DNA of the CDR3 is TGTGCCAGCAGCTCCCAGGCAGGGGGCTCCGGGGAGCTGTTTTTT.

This sequence joins TRBV21-1 and TRBJ2-1; the D segment call TRBD2 is taken from the table without a DNA check. TRBV21-1 is classified as a pseudogene. The CDR3 runs 17 residues. CDR3 nucleotides: TGTGCCAGCAGCAAAAACGGATTGCGGAAGATTCGGCATGAGCAGTTCTTC. Its translation is CASSKNGLRKIRHEQFF.

V and J are TRBV4-1 and TRBJ2-7, with D perhaps TRBD2 (6 bases). Germline V gene lookup returns CDR1 MGHRA and CDR2 YSYEKL. Between the trimmed V and J ends, which lost 3 bases and 2 bases, there was a span of 8 bases. This CDR3 contains 13 residues. CDR3 in amino acids: CASSHPGAYEQYF. In DNA, the CDR3 is TGCGCCAGCAGCCACCCGGGGGCCTACGAGCAGTACTTC.

This sequence joins TRBV6-6 and TRBJ1-6; no firm D call. Trimming removed 0 bases at V and 10 bases at J, with 10 bases between. The CDR3 consists of 14 residues. Germline V gene lookup returns CDR1 MNHNY and CDR2 SVGAGI (reference sequence). This chain's CDR3 is CASSYSVGESPLHF. CDR3 coding DNA: TGTGCCAGCAGTTACTCGGTGGGAGAGTCACCCCTCCACTTT.

V is TRBV6-5 and J is TRBJ2-7, with 7 bases identical to TRBD1. Per the germline V gene, CDR1 is MNHEY and CDR2 is SVGAGI. V gave up 2 bases and J gave up 6 bases; unmatched junction bases: 10. This CDR3 contains 15 residues. The CDR3 here is CASSYTPGQRLEQYF. In nucleotides, the CDR3 is TGTGCCAGCAGTTACACACCGGGACAGCGACTCGAGCAGTACTTC.

The chain joins TRBV6-5 to TRBJ2-7; 10 bases fit TRBD2. Per the germline V gene, CDR1 is MNHEY and CDR2 is SVGAGI. The length of the CDR3 is 15 residues. V gave up 6 bases and J gave up 6 bases; unmatched junction bases: 11. CDR3 residues: CASRSTAGGPFEQYF. CDR3 DNA sequence: TGTGCCAGCAGGTCTACAGCGGGGGGGCCTTTCGAGCAGTACTTC.

The chain is built from TRBV5-1 and TRBJ2-3, with a tentative D call TRBD1 (6 bases). The CDR3 is made up of 14 amino acids. Germline V gene lookup returns CDR1 SGHRS and CDR2 YFSETQ. The V and J ends lost 2 bases and 4 bases respectively, with 11 bases between them. CDR3 sequence: CASSLGAGADTQYF. CDR3 bases: TGCGCCAGCAGCTTAGGGGCAGGGGCAGATACGCAGTATTTT.

For this clone: Germline and junction disagree at one end, which may indicate a read error. The chain combines TRBV7-7 with TRBJ2-1; TRBD1 matches 10 bases. CDR1 and CDR2 (germline): SSHAT, FNYEAQ (reference sequence). The CDR3 is 15 amino acids. CDR3 sequence: CASSLGQGGSNEQFF. The CDR3, as DNA: TGTGCTAGCAGCTTAGGACAGGGGGGAAGCAATGAGCAGTTCTTC.

The J gene is TRBJ1-2, the V gene TRBV5-6; perhaps TRBD1 as D (5 bases). The CDR3 spans 14 residues. V lost 1 base to trimming and J lost 4 bases, with 11 bases between them. Germline CDR1 reads SGHDT; CDR2 reads YYEEEE. The CDR3 reads CASSLWGGSYGYTF. CDR3 coding DNA: TGTGCCAGCAGCTTGTGGGGGGGAAGCTATGGCTACACCTTC.